The source of this T cell receptor beta chain is a study of Ad26.COV2.S vaccination and SARS-CoV-2 variants listed by TCRdb under 2021. A note on the overall study: Donors in the vaccine arm were drawn from COV1001, a phase I-IIa trial of Ad26.COV2.S in healthy adults that was multicentre, randomized, double-blind and placebo-controlled. Ad26.COV2.S was administered intramuscularly at 5 x 10^10 or 1 x 10^11 viral particles, either as a single shot or as two shots given 56 days apart. TCRbeta repertoire sequencing served as the tool for gauging how specific and how broad the SARS-CoV-2-reactive T cell receptors were following Ad26.COV2.S vaccination. A total of approximately 32 samples were included in the TCR-sequenced set, comprising approximately 20 Ad26.COV2.S vaccine recipients, 5 placebo recipients and 8 SARS-CoV-2 convalescent individuals. Participants in the trial were split at random into five groups of five each, receiving low-dose or high-dose Ad26.COV2.S once or twice, or else placebo on both occasions. Throughout the experiments and outcome assessment, investigators stayed blinded to trial group allocation.

The immunoSEQ Assay was used to sequence TCRbeta CDR3 regions. After extraction, genomic DNA underwent amplification by bias-controlled multiplex PCR, followed by high-throughput sequencing. The original pipeline was this. To quantify the absolute abundance of every unique TCRbeta CDR3 region, sequences were collapsed and filtered. Usable DNA was measured by amplifying reference genes present in all nucleated cells, and TCRbeta template counts were normalized to that usable DNA to estimate T cell fraction. Repertoire TCRs were annotated as SARS-CoV-2-specific by exact matching of V gene, CDR3 amino acid sequence and J gene to a known reactive TCR set. MIRA supplied the reference SARS-CoV-2 TCR set, which was filtered for enrichment in COVID-19-positive ImmuneCODE repertoires so that public or cross-reactive TCRs were removed. Drawing on the MIRA antigens, annotated TCRs were analysed further at the level of specific ORF or position within ORF. Depth was the summed frequency of annotated unique rearrangements, while breadth was defined as annotated unique rearrangements over total unique productive rearrangements. Two-sided Wilcoxon rank-sum tests were applied when comparing TCR breadth between groups. The clones in this table, taken by TCRdb from immuneACCESS, are in-frame only. Not every clone is retained; where verified, under half of the shortfall comes from an unresolved V gene, and the cause of the rest is unknown. V and J calls and clone size follow that table, whereas D and trimming were derived from the DNA. This sample lists hundreds of thousands of clones; about nine tenths were detected once. The ten largest make up 3.4% of the sample.

The study at large found these results: The study was not powered for comparison of responses between vaccine doses or regimens. Higher spike-specific TCR breadth was observed in Ad26.COV2.S recipients than in placebo recipients (P = 0.0014). Substantial breadth of spike-specific CD8+ and CD4+ T cell responses was reported after vaccination. It was noted by the authors that total T cell responses may have been underestimated by the TCR breadth and depth analyses. Comparable non-spike TCR breadth was observed between vaccine and placebo recipients, consistent with only spike being contained in the vaccine.

The intended sense of this specimen's treatment or condition label: roughly 19 received Ad26.COV2.S at low or high dose, single or two shots; roughly five received placebo; per-sample allocation not given. For vaccine and placebo recipients, the sequenced repertoires came from samples collected on day 63 after the first injection. Cohort 1b enrolled some 25 adults aged 18-55 years at a single site in Boston, USA, between 29 July and 7 August 2020. Ad26.COV2.S was a replication-incompetent adenovirus type 26 vector expressing a prefusion-stabilized SARS-CoV-2 spike protein from the original Wuhan strain. Unmatched junction bases come to 6, with V trimmed by 4 bases and J by 4 bases. The germline V gene sets CDR1 to SNHLY and CDR2 to FYNNEI. Inclusive of the bounding cysteine and phenylalanine, the CDR3 is 15 residues long. The kept DNA is CDR3 alone, 45 bases in frame from the first base. In the case of this clone: Its antigen is currently not known. Within one base of it there is no much larger clone, and no base qualities were kept.

The TCR was taken from a person between 18 and 65 years old who received the Ad26.COV2.S COVID-19 vaccine or a placebo. The source was peripheral blood, collected in a trial of Ad26.COV2.S vaccine versus placebo. This chain is built from TRBV2 and TRBJ2-1; TRBD1 lines up with 8 middle nucleotides. The nucleotide sequence is TGTGCCAGCAGTGGGTCGGGACAGGTTTACAATGAGCAGTTCTTC. The translation is CASSGSGQVYNEQFF.